The entry below gives a single T cell receptor beta chain sequence along with its context. Germline V gene data show CDR1 as SGHRS and CDR2 as YFSETQ. This CDR3 is built from 15 residues. V was clipped by 5 bases and J by 10 bases; unmatched bases: 13. This sample stems from a study of blood T cell repertoires in COVID-19. Profiling relied on immunoSEQ multiplex PCR, and the TCRdb table lists in-frame clones only, not all of them. The data show over 120,000 clones, roughly 80% seen once. The material sequenced was peripheral blood. The sequence came from a man aged 70-80 years who had recovered from COVID-19. The rearrangement links TRBV5-1 to TRBJ2-1, with 9 bases lining up with TRBD2. CDR3: CASRLAGERSKEQFF. DNA for the CDR3: TGCGCCAGCAGATTAGCGGGAGAGAGGAGTAAGGAGCAGTTCTTC.